The rows below give T cell receptor beta chains drawn from one sample of a study of tumor-infiltrating lymphocytes in primary liver carcinoma. Via MiXCR, TCRdb re-called the multiplex PCR reads, giving one row per CDR3 protein. The table shows roughly 53,000 distinct CDR3 sequences, with over 65% occurring only once. Sequences were obtained from liver tumor tissue from sampling region 2. These receptors all come from a man between 40 and 49 years old with primary liver carcinoma and hepatitis B virus infection. CDR3s include the opening cysteine and the closing phenylalanine or tryptophan. D genes are given only for firm matches. Size values are once, few and many counts, or a class for expanded clones, and some rows have none.

>TRBV6-5|TRBD2|.|TRBJ2-1
TGTGCCAGCAGTTCCGGTGGACTAGCGGGACGCAATGAGCAGTTCTTC
CASSSGGLAGRNEQFF
>TRBV4-1|.|.|TRBJ1-3
TGCGCCAGTAGCCAGGCCGTAAGGGGAATGCTACGGTCTGGAAACACCATATATTTT
CASSQAVRGMLRSGNTIYF
>TRBV11-2|.|.|TRBJ2-7
TGTGCCAGTAGCTTAGGAGCGACCGTGTCCTACGAGCAGTACTTC
CASSLGATVSYEQYF
>TRBV29-1|.|once|TRBJ2-1
TGCAGCGTGGGACCTCCTTACAGCTACTACAATGAGCAGTTCTTC
CSVGPPYSYYNEQFF
>TRBV29-1|TRBD2|.|TRBJ2-1
TGCAGTGGATTGCCGGGGCGGGGGGTGGATGAGCAGTTCTTC
CSGLPGRGVDEQFF
>TRBV6-1|.|many|TRBJ2-7
TGTGCCAGCAGTGAAGCGCTCGGCGAGCAGTACTTC
CASSEALGEQYF
>TRBV4-2|.|.|TRBJ1-5
TGTGCCAACAGCCAAGGGGGGCGGTCAATCAGCCCCCAGCATTTT
CANSQGGRSISPQHF
>TRBV20-1|.|.|TRBJ2-3
TGCAGTGCTAGCTCGGCAGGGGGCACAGATACGCAGTATTTT
CSASSAGGTDTQYF
>TRBV5-1|.|many|TRBJ1-6
TGCGCCAGCAGAGGGGGGAATTCACCCCTCCACTTT
CASRGGNSPLHF
>TRBV6-5|TRBD1|.|TRBJ1-2
TGTGCCACTTCGGACAGGGGAAAAAACTATAACTACATCTTC
CATSDRGKNYNYIF
>TRBV12-3/TRBV12-4|TRBD1|.|TRBJ1-2
TGTACCGTCCTCATTCGGGACAGGAGGCAGAACTATGGCTACACCTTC
CTVLIRDRRQNYGYTF
>TRBV7-9|.|.|TRBJ2-3
TGTGCCAGCAGCGCCGGTATTCAGACGCGTTTTCGTACAGATATGCAGTATTTT
CASSAGIQTRFRTDMQYF
>TRBV11-3|.|.|TRBJ2-3
TGTGCCAGCTGCTGGGGTGAGGCGGATACGCAATATTTT
CASCWGEADTQYF
>TRBV7-9|.|.|TRBJ2-3
TGTGTCAGCAGCTTAGCCGGCCTCGGTCGGGGAGATACGCAGTATTTT
CVSSLAGLGRGDTQYF
>TRBV5-4|.|once|TRBJ2-3
TGTGCCAGCAGCTTCATCGCAAATACGCAGTATTTT
CASSFIANTQYF
>TRBV11-2|TRBD2|.|TRBJ2-1
TGTGCCACCAGCTTTCCTCGACTAGCGGGAGAATCCTACAATGAGCCGTTCTTC
CATSFPRLAGESYNEPFF
>TRBV29-1|TRBD2|.|TRBJ2-1
TGCAGCGTCGCCTGGACTAGAAGGAGCTCCTACAATGAGCAGTTCTTC
CSVAWTRRSSYNEQFF
>TRBV12-3/TRBV12-4|.|.|TRBJ2-1
TGTGTCAGCAGTTGGGTAGCGAGCTACAATGGGCAGTTCTTC
CVSSWVASYNGQFF
>TRBV5-4|TRBD1|.|TRBJ2-5
TGTGCCAGCAGCAATGGGGGGACAGGGCAAGAGACCCAGTACTTC
CASSNGGTGQETQYF
>TRBV4-1|TRBD2|.|TRBJ2-7
TGCGCCAGCAGCCATTACTCTAGCGGAGGCGGCTCCTACGAGCAGTACTTC
CASSHYSSGGGSYEQYF
>TRBV12-3/TRBV12-4|.|many|TRBJ2-1
TGTGCCAGCGGACAACAGGGCCCCGATGAGCAGTTCTTC
CASGQQGPDEQFF
>TRBV19|.|.|TRBJ1-4
TGTGCCAGTAGTATGTCGGGGAATAATGAAAAACTGTTTTTT
CASSMSGNNEKLFF
>TRBV4-1|TRBD2|.|TRBJ2-1
TGCACCAGCAGCCATGAGTGGTTGGCGGGAGGCTCCTACGATGAGCAGTTCTTC
CTSSHEWLAGGSYDEQFF
>TRBV2|.|many|TRBJ2-1
TGTGCCAGCAGTATGAATGAGCAGTTCTTC
CASSMNEQFF
>TRBV2|TRBD2|.|TRBJ2-1
TGTGCCAGCAGGACTAGCGGGAGGGGCTATGAGCAGTTCTTC
CASRTSGRGYEQFF
>TRBV5-1|.|.|TRBJ1-5
TGCCCCAGCAACTATGGGGACGGGGGTCAGCCCCAGCATTTT
CPSNYGDGGQPQHF
>TRBV4-1|.|.|TRBJ2-7
TGCGCCAGCAATCAAGAAACGGAGGACTCCTACGAGCAGTACTTC
CASNQETEDSYEQYF
>TRBV5-8|TRBD1|.|TRBJ1-5
TGTGCCTGCAGCTCTGACAGGGGTCAACCCCAGCATTTT
CACSSDRGQPQHF
>TRBV12-3/TRBV12-4|.|.|TRBJ2-5
TGTGCCAGCGGCTGTACTACAAAAGAGACCCAGTACTTC
CASGCTTKETQYF
>TRBV11-3|.|.|TRBJ1-1
TGTGCCAGCAGCATAACAGGGAGCACTGAAGCTTTCTTT
CASSITGSTEAFF
>TRBV6-5|.|few|TRBJ2-1
TGTGCCAGTAATTACTCGAGCTATGAGCAGTTCTTC
CASNYSSYEQFF
>TRBV5-4|TRBD1|.|TRBJ2-5
TGTGCCGGCAGCATGACAGGGGTTGGCGAGACCCAGTACTTC
CAGSMTGVGETQYF
>TRBV12-3/TRBV12-4|.|.|TRBJ2-5
TGTGCCAGCAGTTTATGGGGTGTGGAAGAGACCCAGTACTTC
CASSLWGVEETQYF
>TRBV28|.|many|TRBJ1-2
TGTGCCAGCAGCCCCGGGACCGAACACTATGGCTACACCTTC
CASSPGTEHYGYTF
>TRBV6-6|.|.|TRBJ1-5
TGTGCCAGCAGACCTGGGACGGGTAGCAATCAGCCCCAGCATTTT
CASRPGTGSNQPQHF
>TRBV14|TRBD1|.|TRBJ1-6
TGTGCCAGCAGCCAAACAGGGGGGGGTCTTTCACCCCCCCACTTT
CASSQTGGGLSPPHF
>TRBV20-1|TRBD2|once|TRBJ2-1
TGCAGTGCGCCCGCAGCGGGAGCCTACTATGAGCAGTTCTTC
CSAPAAGAYYEQFF
>TRBV11-2|.|.|TRBJ2-7
TGTGCCAACACTCTAGGGTACGGGGACTACGAGCAGTACTTC
CANTLGYGDYEQYF
>TRBV5-1|.|.|TRBJ2-1
TGCGCCAGCAGCGCCGCTCCGGGGTTGGGATACAATGAGCAGTTCTTC
CASSAAPGLGYNEQFF
>TRBV21-1|.|many|TRBJ1-4
TGTGCCAGCAGCAAAGAGGGACAGGGCACAACTAATGAAAAACTGTTTTTT
CASSKEGQGTTNEKLFF
>TRBV19|TRBD2|.|TRBJ2-3
TGTGCCAGTAGTATCGAGGGATCTAGCGGGAGACTATCCACAAATACGCAGTATTTT
CASSIEGSSGRLSTNTQYF
>TRBV5-6|TRBD2|.|TRBJ2-3
TGTACCAGCAGCATCGGGACTAGCGGGAGTGCAGATGCGCAGTATTTT
CTSSIGTSGSADAQYF
>TRBV28|.|few|TRBJ2-1
TGTGCCAGCAATTTACCAGGTACCTACAATGAGCAGTTCTTC
CASNLPGTYNEQFF
>TRBV11-2|.|.|TRBJ2-7
TGCGCCAGCACCACCCCTTACATATGGGAGCAGTACTTC
CASTTPYIWEQYF
>TRBV11-2|TRBD2|.|TRBJ2-7
TGTGCCAGCAGCTTACCCATTGGACTAGCGGGAGGGGGGTACGAGCAATACTTC
CASSLPIGLAGGGYEQYF
>TRBV4-1|.|.|TRBJ2-2
TGCGCCAGCAGCCCCCCCCAGGGATCCGGGGGGCTGGTTTTT
CASSPPQGSGGLVF
>TRBV6-1|TRBD1|.|TRBJ2-7
TGCGCCACCTCTCTAGACAGGGAGTCCTACGAGCAGTACTTC
CATSLDRESYEQYF
>TRBV29-1|.|.|TRBJ2-5
TGCAGCGTTGGGACATGTGGGGGAGAGACCCAGTACTTC
CSVGTCGGETQYF
>TRBV20-1|TRBD2|once|TRBJ2-2
TGCAGTGCAACGGGACTAGCGGGAGCTGTCGGGGAGCTGTTTTTT
CSATGLAGAVGELFF
>TRBV6-5|.|once|TRBJ2-6
.
CASSLWRGMITGANVLTF
>TRBV11-3|.|.|TRBJ2-3
TGTGCCAGCAGTTGTAGTGAGGCAGATACGCAGTATTTT
CASSCSEADTQYF
>TRBV29-1|TRBD2|.|TRBJ2-1
TGCGGCGTTGCTAGCGGCTACAATGAACAGTTCTTC
CGVASGYNEQFF